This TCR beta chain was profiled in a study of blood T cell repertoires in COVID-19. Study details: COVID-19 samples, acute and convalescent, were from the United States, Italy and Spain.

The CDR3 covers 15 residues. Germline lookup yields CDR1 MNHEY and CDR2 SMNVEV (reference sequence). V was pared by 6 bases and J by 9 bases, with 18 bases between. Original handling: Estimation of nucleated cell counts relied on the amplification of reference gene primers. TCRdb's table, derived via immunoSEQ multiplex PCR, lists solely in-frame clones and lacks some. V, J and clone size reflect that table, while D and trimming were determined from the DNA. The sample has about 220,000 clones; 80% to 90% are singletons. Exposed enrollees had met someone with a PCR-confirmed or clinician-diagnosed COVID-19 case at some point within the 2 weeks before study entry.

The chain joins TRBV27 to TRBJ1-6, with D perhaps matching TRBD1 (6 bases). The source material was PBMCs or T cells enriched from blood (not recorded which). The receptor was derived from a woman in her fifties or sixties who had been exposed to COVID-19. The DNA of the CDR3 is TGTGCCAGCAGCCTCGCCGGACGAGGGGGTTCACCCCTCCACTTT. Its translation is CASSLAGRGGSPLHF.